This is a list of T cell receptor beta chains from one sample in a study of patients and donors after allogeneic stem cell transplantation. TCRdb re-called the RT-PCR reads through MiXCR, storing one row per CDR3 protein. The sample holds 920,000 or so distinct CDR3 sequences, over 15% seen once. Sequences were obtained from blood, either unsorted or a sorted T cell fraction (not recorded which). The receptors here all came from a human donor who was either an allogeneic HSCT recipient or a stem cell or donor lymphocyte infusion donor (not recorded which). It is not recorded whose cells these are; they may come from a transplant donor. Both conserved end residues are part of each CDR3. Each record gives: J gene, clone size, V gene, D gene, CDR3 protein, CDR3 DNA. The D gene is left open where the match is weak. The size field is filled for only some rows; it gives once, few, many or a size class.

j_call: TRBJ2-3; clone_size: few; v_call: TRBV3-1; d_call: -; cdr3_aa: CASSQSTGTTLTDTQYF; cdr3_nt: TGTGCCAGCAGCCAGAGTACAGGAACCACCCTCACAGATACGCAGTATTTT
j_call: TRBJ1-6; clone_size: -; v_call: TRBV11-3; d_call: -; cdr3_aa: CASSLDRGAVNSPLHF; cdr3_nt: TGTGCCAGCAGCTTAGATCGCGGAGCAGTTAATTCACCCCTCCACTTT
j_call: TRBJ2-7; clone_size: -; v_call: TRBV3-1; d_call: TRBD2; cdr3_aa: CASSHASLAGTYEQYF; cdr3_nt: TGTGCCAGCAGCCACGCCTCTCTAGCGGGAACCTACGAGCAGTACTTC
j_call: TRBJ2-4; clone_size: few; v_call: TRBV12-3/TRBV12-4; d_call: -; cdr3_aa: CASSLAHGQAGSRAIQYF; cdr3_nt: TGTGCCAGCAGTTTAGCCCATGGGCAGGCTGGGTCCCGGGCCATTCAGTACTTC
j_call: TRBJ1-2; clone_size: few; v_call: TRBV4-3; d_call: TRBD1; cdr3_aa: CASSQDGTGGGYTF; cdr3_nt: TGCGCCAGCAGCCAAGACGGGACAGGAGGTGGCTACACCTTC
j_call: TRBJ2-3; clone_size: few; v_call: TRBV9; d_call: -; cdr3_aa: CASSERRTDTQYF; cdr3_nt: TGTGCCAGCAGCGAGCGTCGCACAGATACGCAGTATTTT
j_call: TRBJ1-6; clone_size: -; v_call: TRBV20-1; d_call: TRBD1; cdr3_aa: CSARSNRDRSNSPLHF; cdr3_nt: TGCAGTGCTAGATCGAACCGGGACAGGAGTAATTCACCCCTCCACTTT
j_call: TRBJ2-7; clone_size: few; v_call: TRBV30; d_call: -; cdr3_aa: CAWSVKGEQYF; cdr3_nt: TGTGCCTGGAGTGTAAAGGGCGAGCAGTACTTC
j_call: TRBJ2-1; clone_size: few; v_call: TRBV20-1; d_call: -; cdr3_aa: CSARDPNLNEQFF; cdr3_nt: TGCAGTGCTAGAGATCCCAACCTCAATGAGCAGTTCTTC
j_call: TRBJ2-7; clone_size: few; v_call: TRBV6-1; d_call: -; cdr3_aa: CASSGAVSYEQYF; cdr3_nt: TGTGCCAGCAGTGGCGCAGTCTCCTACGAGCAGTACTTC
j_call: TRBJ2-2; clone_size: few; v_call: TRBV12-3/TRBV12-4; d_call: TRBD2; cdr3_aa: CASRVSGGNTGELFF; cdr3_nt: TGTGCCAGCAGGGTTAGCGGGGGGAACACCGGGGAGCTGTTTTTT
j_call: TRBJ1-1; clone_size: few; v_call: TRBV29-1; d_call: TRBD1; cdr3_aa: CSVQQGGNTEAFF; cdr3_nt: TGCAGCGTCCAGCAGGGGGGCAACACTGAAGCTTTCTTT
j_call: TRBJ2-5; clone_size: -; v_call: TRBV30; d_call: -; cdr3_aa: CAWSVLQAKGTQYF; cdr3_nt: TGTGCCTGGAGTGTACTACAGGCCAAAGGGACCCAGTACTTC
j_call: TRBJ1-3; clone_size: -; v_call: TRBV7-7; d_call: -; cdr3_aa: CASSPNAGTGNTIYF; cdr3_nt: TGTGCTAGCAGCCCCAACGCTGGTACTGGAAACACCATATATTTT
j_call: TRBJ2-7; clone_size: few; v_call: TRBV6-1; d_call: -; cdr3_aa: CASSKTVSPARTYEQYF; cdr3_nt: TGTGCCAGCAGTAAAACGGTTTCCCCAGCGCGAACCTACGAGCAGTACTTC
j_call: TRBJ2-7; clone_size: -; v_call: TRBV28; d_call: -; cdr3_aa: CASFPGAVSYEQYF; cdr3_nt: TGTGCCAGCTTTCCAGGGGCTGTGTCCTACGAGCAGTACTTC
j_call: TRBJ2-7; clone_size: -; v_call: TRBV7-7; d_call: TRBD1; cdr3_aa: CASSLGSGQSYEQYF; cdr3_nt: TGTGCCAGCAGCTTAGGATCGGGACAGAGCTACGAGCAGTACTTC
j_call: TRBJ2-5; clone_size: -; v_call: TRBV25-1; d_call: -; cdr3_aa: CASSTVQGIQETQYF; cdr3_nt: TGTGCCAGCAGTACCGTCCAGGGAATTCAGGAGACCCAGTACTTC
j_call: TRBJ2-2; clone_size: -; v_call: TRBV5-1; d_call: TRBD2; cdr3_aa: CASSFTGLAGAPNTGELFF; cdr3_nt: TGCGCCAGCAGCTTCACCGGACTAGCGGGGGCTCCGAACACCGGGGAGCTGTTTTTT
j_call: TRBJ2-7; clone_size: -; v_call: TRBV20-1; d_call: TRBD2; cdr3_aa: CSATVGTSGTYEQYF; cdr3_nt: TGCAGTGCTACGGTCGGGACTAGCGGGACCTACGAGCAGTACTTC
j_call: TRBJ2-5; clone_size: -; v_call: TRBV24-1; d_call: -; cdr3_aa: CATSRKGQSYQETQYF; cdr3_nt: TGTGCCACCAGCCGCAAGGGACAATCGTACCAAGAGACCCAGTACTTC
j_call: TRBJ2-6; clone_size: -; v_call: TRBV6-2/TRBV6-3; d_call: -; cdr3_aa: CASSPGGSLVWANVLTF; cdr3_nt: TGTGCCAGCAGCCCCGGAGGTTCTCTGGTCTGGGCCAACGTCCTGACTTTC
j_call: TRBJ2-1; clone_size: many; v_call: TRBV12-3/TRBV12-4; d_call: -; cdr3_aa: CASTPARAGPVNEQFF; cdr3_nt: TGTGCCAGCACCCCCGCTAGGGCGGGACCAGTTAATGAGCAGTTCTTC
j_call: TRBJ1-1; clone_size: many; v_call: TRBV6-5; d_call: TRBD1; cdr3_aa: CASSRGATEAFF; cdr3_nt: TGTGCCAGCAGCAGGGGGGCCACTGAAGCTTTCTTT
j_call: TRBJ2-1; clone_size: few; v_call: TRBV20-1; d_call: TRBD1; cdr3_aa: CSATTGIGLNEQFF; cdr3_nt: TGCAGTGCTACGACAGGGATAGGCCTCAATGAGCAGTTCTTC
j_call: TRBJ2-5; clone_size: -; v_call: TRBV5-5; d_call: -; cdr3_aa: CASSLVTRVTQETQYF; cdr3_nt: TGTGCCAGCAGCTTGGTGACCAGGGTAACCCAAGAGACCCAGTACTTC
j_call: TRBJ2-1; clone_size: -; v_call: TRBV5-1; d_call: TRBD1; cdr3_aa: CASSHEGARGNEQFF; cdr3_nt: TGCGCCAGCAGCCATGAGGGGGCAAGGGGCAATGAGCAGTTCTTC
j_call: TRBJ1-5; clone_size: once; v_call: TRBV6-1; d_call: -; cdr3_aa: CASSGRQQGSGNQPQHF; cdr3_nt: TGTGCCAGCAGTGGCCGACAACAGGGATCGGGCAATCAGCCCCAGCATTTT
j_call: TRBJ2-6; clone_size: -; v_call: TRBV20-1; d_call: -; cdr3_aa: CSAPRVGANVLTF; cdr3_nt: TGCAGTGCTCCCCGGGTTGGGGCCAACGTCCTGACTTTC
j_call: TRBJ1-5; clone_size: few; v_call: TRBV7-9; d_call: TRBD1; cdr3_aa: CASSFTGGLGNQPQHF; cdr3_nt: TGTGCCAGCAGCTTCACAGGGGGTTTAGGCAATCAGCCCCAGCATTTT
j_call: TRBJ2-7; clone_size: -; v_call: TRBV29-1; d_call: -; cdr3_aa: CSVGGVGETYEQYF; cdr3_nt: TGCAGCGTTGGGGGGGTTGGGGAGACCTACGAGCAGTACTTC
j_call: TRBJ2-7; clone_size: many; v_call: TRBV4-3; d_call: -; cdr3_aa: CASSQDRASSYEQYF; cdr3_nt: TGCGCCAGCAGCCAAGATCGCGCCAGCTCCTACGAGCAGTACTTC
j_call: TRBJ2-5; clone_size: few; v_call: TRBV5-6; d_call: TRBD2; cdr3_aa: CASSLELREAQETQYF; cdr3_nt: TGTGCCAGCAGCTTGGAATTGCGGGAGGCCCAAGAGACCCAGTACTTC
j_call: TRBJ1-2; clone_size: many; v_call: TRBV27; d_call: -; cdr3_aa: CASTGTGDYGYTF; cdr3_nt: TGTGCCAGCACCGGGACGGGGGACTATGGCTACACCTTC
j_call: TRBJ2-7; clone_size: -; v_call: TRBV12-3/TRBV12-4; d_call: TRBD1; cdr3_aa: CASSPYLGQGYEQYF; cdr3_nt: TGTGCCAGCAGTCCCTACCTAGGACAGGGCTACGAGCAGTACTTC